This TCR beta chain was captured by sequencing in a study of blood T cells in healthy people across ages (dated by TCRdb to 2014 to 2015). Broadly, across the study: In model experiments, roughly one uniquely barcoded TCR beta cDNA molecule per two T cells was captured by template switching. Age-related changes in TCR beta repertoire diversity were measured in the study by deep sequencing normalized with unique cDNA molecular identifiers. The donors were split into four age groups: young (average around 17 years), middle-aged (roughly 42), aged (around 67) and long-lived (over 75). To avoid experimental bias, donors of different ages were spread randomly across the sequencing lanes. The study analyzed two additional independent replicas of 1 million unique cDNA reads from the same blood draw for two donors, one aged 18 to 30 and one aged 80 or older.

The donors were roughly 38 Caucasian individuals from Russia, aged roughly 6 to 100 years, who were systemically healthy. Around 10 milliliters of peripheral blood were collected from each donor into EDTA-treated Vacutainer tubes. Ficoll-Paque density-gradient centrifugation was used to isolate PBMCs, with at least 7 million per sample. Trizol reagent was used to extract total RNA from PBMCs, with at least 5.5 micrograms per sample. Naive CD45RAhigh/CD27high T cell percentages were measured by flow cytometry on a PBMC aliquot from every donor. CDR1 and CDR2, per the germline V gene, are SGHAT and FQNNGV. The CDR3 covers 15 residues, taking in both the cysteine and the phenylalanine. This entry keeps only the CDR3 DNA: 45 bases, framed from base 1. V has 5 bases trimmed and J has 6 bases trimmed; junction bases matching no gene number 7. The method behind the library was 5' RACE. Sequenced using an Illumina HiSeq 2500. The second PCR ran for about 6 to 11 cycles and used a J-beta primer mix along with a sample-barcoded 5' primer. Each TCR beta cDNA molecule received a unique molecular identifier from a template-switch 5' adaptor carrying 12 random nucleotides. Each sample yielded at least 2.5 million CDR3-containing paired-end reads. All of the RNA was converted into first-strand cDNA using the Mint cDNA synthesis kit, with a TRBC-specific oligonucleotide serving as the primer. Following uracil-DNA glycosylase treatment, a first 18-cycle PCR with universal primers M1SS and BC2_uni_R was performed on all cDNA. In the authors' own workflow: For normalization, 1 million high-quality reads were randomly selected from each sample, with every read carrying a distinct molecular identifier. Reads with shared molecular identifiers were discarded instead of being binned into consensus sequences. MiTCR, with a Q25 quality threshold and the strictest error-elimination algorithm, was used for CDR3 identification, clonotype clustering and error correction. Lower-bound total TCR beta diversity was estimated with a nonparametric unseen species model using Euler transformation. TCRdb reprocessed the public reads (quality trimming at Q25 with fastp, clone calling with MiXCR) and kept in-frame beta chains. Rows are unified per CDR3 protein, each entry keeping the most common DNA and genes. TCRdb's processing, not the study's, gives the V and J calls here. This sample holds about 1.8 million distinct CDR3 sequences; about 50% were observed only once. The top ten hold around 2.1% of the sample.

What the work shows at the level of the full study, not this receptor alone: Compared with the aged group, the long-lived group had more naive CD4+ T cells, fewer expanded clones and increased TCR diversity, suggesting age selection. As age increased, observed TCR beta diversity per million T cells dropped in a roughly linear way, and a significant reduction was already evident by age 40. A strong correlation was found between observed TCR beta diversity and the percentage of naive T cells measured by flow cytometry. Conclusive comparison of naive and antigen-experienced compartments was prevented by the profiling of bulk unsorted PBMCs. Estimates of total diversity based on one million sequenced T cells were considered lower bounds and underestimates. Because the CMV infection status of the donors was unknown, age-related changes in expanded clonotypes may potentially have been confounded.

For this clonotype: Its antigen is unknown. Base qualities were left out, and no much larger clone turns up one base away.

This chain is built from TRBV11-2 and TRBJ2-1, with TRBD1 identical over 10 junction bases. This receptor was obtained from a woman in her 40s in good health. Sequenced input: blood. The DNA reads TGTGCCAGCAGCATCCGGACAGGGGGTGGCAATGAGCAGTTCTTC. It encodes CASSIRTGGGNEQFF. Beyond the CDR3, the reference TRBV11-2 and TRBJ2-1 genes provide the residues; the full variable domain reads: EAGVAQSPRYKIIEKRQSVAFWCNPISGHATLYWYQQILGQGPKLLIQFQNNGVVDDSQLPKDRFSAERLKGVDSTLKIQPAKLEDSAVYLCASSIRTGGGNEQFFGPGTRLTVL.